This T cell receptor (beta chain) emerged from a study of T-cell memory formation after mild COVID-19 (TCRdb year 2021). Describing the broader study: TCR sequence clusters from the two donors were largely donor specific. Longitudinal TCRalpha and TCRbeta repertoire sequencing tracked T-cell clones expanding and contracting after mild COVID-19 in a couple of donors. Two young, previously healthy adult volunteers made up the cohort, one male and one female.

The data were produced on an Illumina NovaSeq 6000. TCRalpha and TCRbeta cDNA libraries were built by 5'RACE with constant-segment primers, adding sample barcodes and unique molecular identifiers. RNA was extracted from every sample with Trizol reagent. Library amplification was performed in two PCR steps, and a second sample barcode and Illumina TruSeq adapters were introduced in the second step. Libraries were sequenced on an Illumina NovaSeq with 2 x 150 bp paired-end reads. In the authors' own workflow: The reads were demultiplexed and collapsed into UMI-guided consensus sequences using migec v1.2.7. Using mixcr v2.1.11, the UMI consensuses were aligned to TRA and TRB V and J templates and assembled into clonotypes. A clonotype was counted as expanded or contracted only if both edgeR and NoisET called the change significant, with noise models trained on biological replicates. For edgeR calls, the cutoffs were a false discovery rate-adjusted p below 0.01 and a log2 fold-change threshold of 1. As an exploratory analysis of dynamics, max-normalized trajectories of the 1000 most abundant clonotypes were examined with PCA combined with hierarchical clustering. Each responding clone was given a CD4 or CD8 phenotype based on the CD4+ and CD8+ repertoires, which had been sequenced separately. TCRdb reprocessed the public reads (quality trimming at Q25 with fastp, clone calling with MiXCR) and kept in-frame beta chains. Every distinct CDR3 protein forms one entry, paired with its most common genes and DNA. Clone size and V and J calls follow TCRdb, not the original study. In all, the sample holds around 340,000 distinct CDR3 sequences, and more than 15% of those were seen once. Jointly, the top ten make up 20% to 25% of the sample.

This clonotype was counted between two and nine times. The specificity of this receptor is unknown. One base away there is no much larger clone; base qualities are not given. Study-wide conclusions, independent of this receptor: Some responding clones were detected in pre-infection memory, which suggested that pre-existing cross-reactive memory T cells had joined the SARS-CoV-2 response. Only a couple of mild cases were covered by the study, and larger cohorts that include severe cases with pre-infection samples were considered necessary. SARS-CoV-2 specificity was not confirmed for the second-wave clones peaking on day 37. Clones contracting from day 15 to 85 had balanced CD4/CD8 phenotypes, while a second wave expanding from day 15 to 37 was biased towards CD4+. Contracting CD4+ clones were located mainly in the CM and EM memory subsets, whereas CD8+ clones were found to be enriched in EMRA.

For CDR1 and CDR2, the germline V gene lists MGHRA and YSYEKL. Cut back by 1 base and 9 bases, the V and J ends lie 7 bases apart. Including cysteine and phenylalanine, the CDR3 has 13 amino acids. The only DNA kept is the CDR3, 39 bases in frame from the first base. PBMCs were isolated by Ficoll-Paque density gradient centrifugation. Here the chain combines TRBV4-1 and TRBJ1-6, with the D gene call left open. The TCR was taken from a man aged 18 to 29 who had mild COVID-19 (a few samples of this study predate the infection). The sample titles of this study are shuffled in the database, so cell type and time point are left out; the donor was told from shared clones. Material: PBMCs or a T cell subset sorted from them (not recorded which). At the DNA level, the sequence is TGCGCCAGCAGCCAAGGGTCAGCTTCACCCCTCCACTTT. Its product reads: CASSQGSASPLHF.